A single sample gave rise to the 25 T cell receptor beta chains below, sequenced in a study of blood T cells in healthy people across ages (dated by TCRdb to between 2015 and 2016). Receptor amplification or capture employed 5' RACE. The listed sequencing device is Illumina HiSeq 2500. The second PCR ran for roughly 7 to 11 cycles and used a J-beta primer mix along with a sample-barcoded 5' primer. TCRdb reanalyzed the raw reads on its own, using fastp at Q25 for trimming and MiXCR for clone calling, and kept in-frame beta chains. Entries that share a CDR3 protein sequence are merged under the most common genes and DNA. The sample table contains about 1.5 million distinct CDR3 sequences; only one count was recorded for roughly 43% of them. The ten largest clones represent about 4% of the sample. The sequencing sample was made of blood. These receptors came from a woman aged 18-29 years in good health.

This CDR3 reads CASSPSGTLKTQETQYF. The CDR3 DNA reads as TGCGCCAGCAGCCCATCCGGGACGCTTAAGACCCAAGAGACCCAGTACTTC. The chain has TRBV5-1 and TRBJ2-5; possibly TRBD1 or TRBD2 for D (5 bases each). Looked up from germline, CDR1 is SGHRS and CDR2 is YFSETQ. V dropped 4 bases and J dropped 1 base, with 20 bases sitting between them. The CDR3 extends over 17 amino acids.

The V gene is TRBV12-5, the J gene TRBJ1-1, with D unclear. Trimming removed 4 bases from V and 5 bases from J, with 11 bases in between. The V gene's germline CDR1 is LGHNT and CDR2 FRNRAP. The CDR3 consists of 13 residues. The CDR3 region has the DNA TGTGCTAGTGGTTGGACCCTCCCTACTGAAGCTTTCTTT. This encodes CASGWTLPTEAFF.

This clonotype showed up many times. CDR3 region: CSARGGNEQFF. CDR3 nucleotides: TGCAGTGCACGGGGAGGGAATGAGCAGTTCTTC. The chain is built from TRBV20-1 and TRBJ2-1; TRBD2 matches at 7 bases. The ends lost 6 bases at V and 7 bases at J; junction bases unmatched: 3. Germline loops: CDR1 DFQATT, CDR2 SNEGSKA (reference sequence). The CDR3 loop spans 11 amino acids.

This chain links TRBV6-2 or TRBV6-3 with TRBJ2-6, with D uncertain. There are 15 residues in the CDR3. The germline V gene encodes CDR1 MNHEY and CDR2 SVGEGT. Deletions cut 5 bases from V and 2 bases from J, with 10 bases between. The CDR3 DNA reads TGTGCCAGCAGTCCCCTAACTACTGGGGCCAACGTCCTGACTTTC. This translates into CASSPLTTGANVLTF.

This clonotype has only a few counts. V usage is TRBV25-1 and J usage is TRBJ2-7; possibly TRBD2 for D (5 bases). The germline V and J ends were trimmed by 4 bases and 2 bases, with 15 bases remaining between them. CDR1 is MGHDK and CDR2 is SYGVNS in the germline V gene. This CDR3 spans 15 amino acids. CDR3 nucleotides: TGTGCCAGCAGTGCCCCCCGGGATCTCCCCTACGAGCAGTACTTC. This translates into CASSAPRDLPYEQYF.

This chain uses TRBV12-3 or TRBV12-4 with TRBJ2-5; D gene unclear. This CDR3 is built from 14 residues. The V and J ends lost 6 bases and 2 bases respectively, with 13 bases between them. DNA for the CDR3: TGTGCCAGCAGATTGACGAGCGTACAAGAGACCCAGTACTTC. This codes for CASRLTSVQETQYF.

This clonotype was observed a handful of times. CDR3 DNA: TGCGCCAGCAGCCAAGATCGAACAGGTGCATTATATGGCTACACCTTC. Translation: CASSQDRTGALYGYTF. J is TRBJ1-2 and V is TRBV4-3, with a possible D match to TRBD1 (5 bases). The CDR3 is made up of 16 amino acids. Trimming shortened V by 0 bases and J by 5 bases, and 16 bases separated the two germline ends. Germline loops: CDR1 LGHNA, CDR2 YSLEER.

V is TRBV6-5 and J is TRBJ1-4; the D gene is possibly TRBD1 (5 bases). The germline gives CDR1 MNHEY, CDR2 SVGAGI. Trimming cost V 0 bases and J 8 bases, with 13 bases left between them. The CDR3 extends over 15 amino acids. CDR3 nucleotides: TGTGCCAGCAGTTACTCGACGAAGGGACGGGAAAAACTGTTTTTT. This encodes CASSYSTKGREKLFF.

The rearrangement links TRBV27 to TRBJ1-4; D possibly corresponds to TRBD1 (6 bases). This CDR3 has 18 residues. Trimming took 3 bases from V and 3 from J, leaving 20 bases between them. In germline, CDR1 is MNHEY, CDR2 SMNVEV (reference sequence). CDR3 nucleotide sequence: TGTGCCAGCAGTTTCGCTATTAGACAGTCAGGGGCTAATGAAAAACTGTTTTTT. This translates into CASSFAIRQSGANEKLFF.

V is TRBV7-2 and J is TRBJ2-1; 7 nucleotides line up with TRBD1. Germline V gene sequence: CDR1 SGHTA, CDR2 FQGNSA. The length of the CDR3 is 15 residues. The trim removed 2 bases at V and 8 bases at J, leaving 9 bases unmatched. This CDR3 is CASSLNLDRIYEQFF. In nucleotides, the CDR3 is TGTGCCAGCAGCTTAAACTTGGACAGGATCTATGAGCAGTTCTTC.

This clonotype was detected only a few times. The chain uses TRBV2 and TRBJ1-4; possibly TRBD1 for D (6 bases). Germline V gene sequence: CDR1 SNHLY, CDR2 FYNNEI. CDR3 length equals 15 residues. The V and J ends lost 6 bases and 4 bases respectively, with 15 bases between them. CDR3 sequence (DNA): TGTGCCAGCAGGAACCAGGGGTTGGATAATGAAAAACTGTTTTTT. This gives the protein CASRNQGLDNEKLFF.

V gene TRBV6-2 or TRBV6-3 combines with J gene TRBJ2-7; 11 bases are shared with TRBD1. V lost 7 bases to trimming and J lost 2 bases; unmatched junction nucleotides: 10. The CDR3 runs to 16 residues. Looked up from germline, CDR1 is MNHEY and CDR2 is SVGEGT. CDR3 sequence (DNA): TGTGCCAGCAAAAACACCGGGACAGGGGGGACCTACGAGCAGTACTTC. As protein: CASKNTGTGGTYEQYF.

The chain couples TRBV11-2 to TRBJ2-2; D is uncertain. The germline V and J ends were trimmed by 5 bases and 4 bases, with 14 bases remaining between them. Germline V gene lookup returns CDR1 SGHAT and CDR2 FQNNGV. CDR3 length: 15 residues. This chain's CDR3 is CASSRLRSPTGELFF. DNA for the CDR3: TGTGCCAGCAGCCGCCTTCGGTCCCCCACCGGGGAGCTGTTTTTT.

This clonotype appeared a few times. As DNA, the CDR3 is TGCAGCGTTGATGATGTTGAGGCTTTCTTT. Residues: CSVDDVEAFF. This chain uses TRBV29-1 with TRBJ1-1; D unresolved. The CDR3 length is 10 residues. Trimming cost V 3 bases and J 11 bases, with 10 bases left between them. In germline, CDR1 is SQVTM, CDR2 ANQGSEA. Full variable domain (outside the CDR3, taken from reference TRBV29-1 and TRBJ1-1): SAVISQKPSRDICQRGTSLTIQCQVDSQVTMMFWYRQQPGQSLTLIATANQGSEATYESGFVIDKFPISRPNLTFSTLTVSNMSPEDSSIYLCSVDDVEAFFGQGTRLTVV.

The chain has TRBV20-1 and TRBJ1-2, with no clear D. CDR3 length: 10 residues. The germline V gene has CDR1 DFQATT and CDR2 SNEGSKA (reference sequence). CDR3 in amino acids: CSGRNYGYTF. Written as DNA, the CDR3 is TGCAGCGGACGGAACTATGGCTACACCTTC.

The chain employs TRBV9 and TRBJ1-4, with D unresolved. Trimming stripped 0 bases from V and 5 bases from J, with 8 bases between. Germline CDR1 is SGDLS and CDR2 is YYNGEE. The CDR3 runs to 14 residues. The CDR3 DNA sequence: TGTGCCAGCAGCGTAGGATCGGCAAATGAAAAACTGTTTTTT. It yields the protein CASSVGSANEKLFF.

V usage is TRBV2 and J usage is TRBJ2-3, with D perhaps TRBD1 (5 bases). This CDR3 spans 13 amino acids. V lost 7 bases and J lost 6, with 14 bases in between. CDR1 and CDR2 from the germline V gene are SNHLY and FYNNEI. The CDR3 DNA is TGTGCCAGCAATGAGGTCAAGGGGGATACGCAGTATTTT. This encodes CASNEVKGDTQYF.

This chain connects TRBV11-2 to TRBJ2-3; TRBD1 might be the D (6 bases). CDR1 and CDR2 from the germline V gene are SGHAT and FQNNGV. The CDR3 loop spans 17 amino acids. V lost 5 bases, J lost 0 bases, and 18 bases lay in between. The CDR3 is CASSLRPRGSSTDTQYF. CDR3 coding DNA: TGTGCCAGCAGCCTTCGCCCTAGGGGGTCTAGCACAGATACGCAGTATTTT.

The chain joins TRBV10-3 to TRBJ2-1; TRBD2 agrees at 12 bases. The CDR3 totals 19 residues. The germline gives CDR1 ENHRY, CDR2 SYGVKD. The ends lost 2 bases at V and 4 bases at J; junction bases unmatched: 12. This CDR3 reads CAISEPGGTSGRQYNEQFF. DNA of the CDR3: TGTGCCATCAGTGAGCCGGGTGGTACTAGCGGGAGGCAATACAATGAGCAGTTCTTC.

To note about this clonotype: This may be a read error, as it is one base from a much larger clone. The chain uses TRBV29-1 and TRBJ2-7; 9 bases are a match to TRBD1. V shed 3 bases and J 7 bases; nucleotides not matched to a gene: 7. Germline CDR1 is SQVTM and CDR2 is ANQGSEA. The CDR3 is 13 amino acids. CDR3 coding DNA: TGCAGCGTTGAGGGACAGGGTATCCATGAGCAGTACTTC. Translated, it gives CSVEGQGIHEQYF.

This clonotype was seen more than once but under ten times. V gene TRBV6-5 combines with J gene TRBJ2-7, with D possibly TRBD1 on 5 matching bases. V shed 2 bases and J shed 6 bases, with 11 bases lying between them. The CDR3 has 13 residues. Germline V CDR1 and CDR2: MNHEY, SVGAGI. In nucleotides, the CDR3 is TGTGCCAGCAGTTACGGGCAGGGCGGCGAGCAGTACTTC. The encoded protein is CASSYGQGGEQYF.

This sequence joins TRBV20-1 and TRBJ1-5; no reliable D call. Per germline, CDR1 DFQATT and CDR2 SNEGSKA (reference sequence). The CDR3 length is 12 residues. V dropped 7 bases and J dropped 2 bases, with 9 bases sitting between them. The CDR3 sequence is CSGREGNQPQHF. CDR3 sequence (DNA): TGCAGTGGGAGGGAAGGCAATCAGCCCCAGCATTTT.

The chain carries TRBV5-8 and TRBJ2-3; TRBD2 aligns across 10 bases. Germline V gene sequence: CDR1 SGHTS, CDR2 YDEGEE. After removal of 1 base from V and 6 bases from J, the junction contained 8 bases not matched to a gene. CDR3 size: 16 residues. The CDR3 is CASSLSGTSAGDTQYF. CDR3 DNA: TGTGCCAGCAGCTTGAGCGGGACTAGCGCCGGGGATACGCAGTATTTT. The complete variable domain, with remaining parts taken from reference TRBV5-8 and TRBJ2-3, reads EAGVTQSPTHLIKTRGQQATLRCSPISGHTSVYWYQQALGLGLQFLLWYDEGEERNRGNFPPRFSGRQFPNYSSELNVNALELEDSALYLCASSLSGTSAGDTQYFGPGTRLTVL.

This clonotype was seen more than once but under ten times. V gene TRBV7-2 combines with J gene TRBJ1-4, with 9 bases aligning to TRBD1. The V gene end was trimmed by 8 bases and the J gene end by 7 bases; junction bases not matched to a gene: 8. The germline V gene encodes CDR1 SGHTA and CDR2 FQGNSA. CDR3 size: 14 residues. The chain's CDR3 is CASSPGQGREKLFF. CDR3 DNA sequence: TGTGCCAGCTCGCCGGGACAGGGCCGTGAAAAACTGTTTTTT.

This clonotype was observed a handful of times. The rearrangement links TRBV6-1 to TRBJ2-1; TRBD1 matches at 8 bases. Germline V gene lookup returns CDR1 MNHNS and CDR2 SASEGT. With 9 bases clipped from V and 15 bases from J, the junction kept 22 bases outside the gene matches. This CDR3 contains 15 residues. The DNA of the CDR3 is TGTGCCAGTACCCTCCTGGACAGGGAATACCATACGCTGTTCTTC. Translation: CASTLLDREYHTLFF.